What follows are 26 T cell receptor beta chains derived from one specimen sequenced in a study of cytomegalovirus exposure and HLA in healthy donors. Only in-frame clones appear in the TCRdb table, and some are missing; sequencing was by immunoSEQ multiplex PCR. The top ten hold more than 0.85% of the sample, which has about 220,000 clones, around nine tenths seen once. Sequencing used PBMCs. Every receptor here comes from a young woman in good health and CMV-seronegative.

The chain recombines TRBV28 with TRBJ1-2, with 9 bases lining up with TRBD1. This CDR3 has 14 amino acids. J lost 2 bases, V lost 8 bases, and 6 bases had no gene match. Germline V gene sequence: CDR1 MDHEN, CDR2 SYDVKM. The CDR3 bases are TGTGCCAGCGTCACAGGGGGCGAGAACTATGGCTACACCTTC. Its translation: CASVTGGENYGYTF.

The chain combines TRBV18 with TRBJ1-1; 9 bases fit TRBD1. This CDR3 spans 14 amino acids. Germline CDR1 and CDR2: KGHSH and LQKENI. V lost 8 bases, J lost 6 bases, and 10 bases stayed unmatched. The CDR3 DNA sequence: TGTGCCAGCACCAACACAGGGGGCATCGCTGAAGCTTTCTTT. This codes for CASTNTGGIAEAFF.

This clone was picked up one time. This chain links TRBV19 with TRBJ2-3; tentatively, D is TRBD2 (6 bases). The CDR3 covers 14 residues. The V gene's germline CDR1 is LNHDA and CDR2 SQIVND (reference sequence). V was clipped by 7 bases and J by 4 bases, with 15 bases between them. This chain's CDR3 is CASTGTANSDTQYF. As DNA, the CDR3 is TGTGCCAGTACCGGGACTGCGAATTCAGATACGCAGTATTTT.

This clone was found once. The chain carries TRBV5-1 and TRBJ2-3, with 8 bases that match TRBD2. Germline V gene lookup returns CDR1 SGHRS and CDR2 YFSETQ. This CDR3 is built from 17 residues. The V gene end was trimmed by 4 bases and the J gene end by 2 bases; junction bases not matched to a gene: 12. The CDR3 region has the DNA TGCGCCAGCAGCCTCGGGAGGGTAGGACAGATCACAGATACGCAGTATTTT. Translation: CASSLGRVGQITDTQYF. The full variable domain, rest sourced from reference TRBV5-1 and TRBJ2-3, is KAGVTQTPRYLIKTRGQQVTLSCSPISGHRSVSWYQQTPGQGLQFLFEYFSETQRNKGNFPGRFSGRQFSNSRSEMNVSTLELGDSALYLCASSLGRVGQITDTQYFGPGTRLTVL.

The chain uses TRBV9 and TRBJ2-1; 8 bases agree with TRBD2. The J segment lost 4 bases and the V segment lost 1 base, leaving 1 base of the junction unmatched. There are 14 residues in the CDR3. The germline V gene has CDR1 SGDLS and CDR2 YYNGEE. The DNA for the CDR3 is TGTGCCAGCAGCGTAACTAGCGGTTACAATGAGCAGTTCTTC. It specifies CASSVTSGYNEQFF.

This sequence joins TRBV5-6 and TRBJ2-1; D is unclear. Germline CDR1 is SGHDT and CDR2 is YYEEEE. The CDR3 spans 13 residues. Trimming shortened V by 0 bases and J by 4 bases, and 5 bases separated the two germline ends. The CDR3 spells CASSLAVYNEQFF. CDR3 coding DNA: TGTGCCAGCAGCTTGGCGGTGTACAATGAGCAGTTCTTC.

V gene TRBV15 combines with J gene TRBJ1-2; no reliable D call. The CDR3 totals 15 residues. Deletions cut 3 bases from V and 2 bases from J, with 13 bases between. CDR1 and CDR2 from the germline V gene are LNHNV and YYDKDF (reference sequence). The DNA for the CDR3 is TGTGCCACCAGCAGTCCCCGGACGGGGAACTATGGCTACACCTTC. Protein sequence: CATSSPRTGNYGYTF.

The genes are TRBV7-2 and TRBJ1-1, with D possibly matching TRBD1 (5 bases). Germline lookup yields CDR1 SGHTA and CDR2 FQGNSA. The CDR3 spans 14 residues. Trimming pared 3 bases from V and 2 bases from J, leaving 10 bases between. The CDR3 here is CASSFRTHNTEAFF. The CDR3 region has the DNA TGTGCCAGCAGCTTCCGGACACACAACACTGAAGCTTTCTTT.

This chain connects TRBV19 to TRBJ1-1; no reliable D call. Trimming cost V 3 bases and J 1 base, with 12 bases left between them. Germline CDR1 reads LNHDA; CDR2 reads SQIVND (reference sequence). The CDR3 is 15 amino acids. The CDR3 loop is CASSIDLAGNTEAFF. The DNA of the CDR3 is TGTGCCAGTAGTATTGATTTGGCAGGGAACACTGAAGCTTTCTTT.

This chain links TRBV6-1 with TRBJ2-7; 7 positions agree with TRBD1. The CDR3 extends over 13 amino acids. Germline V gene lookup returns CDR1 MNHNS and CDR2 SASEGT. V shed 10 bases and J 2 bases; nucleotides not matched to a gene: 8. This chain's CDR3 is CAIRQGTPYEQYF. In DNA, the CDR3 is TGTGCCATTCGACAGGGTACCCCCTACGAGCAGTACTTC.

The chain carries TRBV19 and TRBJ2-7; 9 positions agree with TRBD2. This CDR3 has 15 amino acids. The J segment lost 0 bases and the V segment lost 1 base, leaving 1 base of the junction unmatched. Germline V gives CDR1 LNHDA, CDR2 SQIVND (reference sequence). CDR3 protein: CASSIGSGSSYEQYF. In DNA, the CDR3 is TGTGCCAGTAGTATAGGTAGCGGGAGCTCCTACGAGCAGTACTTC.

The CDR3: CSVPGGTGELFF. Written as DNA, the CDR3 is TGCAGCGTCCCCGGCGGAACCGGGGAGCTGTTTTTT. The chain joins TRBV29-1 to TRBJ2-2; no definite D call. The CDR3 length is 12 residues. CDR1 SQVTM and CDR2 ANQGSEA come from the germline V gene. V gave up 6 bases and J gave up 5 bases, with 10 bases separating them.

The V call is TRBV6-5, the J call TRBJ2-3; TRBD1 agrees at 10 bases. Germline V gene sequence: CDR1 MNHEY, CDR2 SVGAGI. The CDR3 spans 15 residues. Trimming cost V 6 bases and J 0 bases; bases outside gene matches: 3. CDR3 sequence reads: CASSTGQGSTDTQYF. CDR3 DNA sequence: TGTGCCAGCAGCACGGGACAGGGGAGCACAGATACGCAGTATTTT.

The rearrangement links TRBV7-9 to TRBJ1-3; D unclear. Germline CDR1 is SEHNR and CDR2 is FQNEAQ (reference sequence). The CDR3 is 16 residues long. Trimming removed 5 bases from V and 3 bases from J, with 17 bases in between. CDR3 bases: TGTGCCAGCAGCCCCTATACCGCGGGGTTTGGAAACACCATATATTTT. This codes for CASSPYTAGFGNTIYF.

The chain has TRBV5-1 and TRBJ2-1, with no clear D. Trimming left V 0 bases short and J 3 bases short, with 10 bases between. This CDR3 has 15 residues. The germline V gene encodes CDR1 SGHRS and CDR2 YFSETQ. For the CDR3, the DNA is TGCGCCAGCAGCTTGGAGCCGGGTCACTACAATGAGCAGTTCTTC. This codes for CASSLEPGHYNEQFF.

This sequence joins TRBV28 and TRBJ2-3, with D tentatively TRBD2 (5 bases). V gave up 5 bases and J gave up 5 bases, with 26 bases separating them. The germline V gene encodes CDR1 MDHEN and CDR2 SYDVKM. The CDR3 has 18 amino acids. The CDR3 loop reads CASSLGPGLSGSGDTQYF. DNA for the CDR3: TGTGCCAGCAGTCTTGGTCCTGGTCTGTCGGGATCGGGAGATACGCAGTATTTT.

This chain joins TRBV6-1 and TRBJ1-5; possibly TRBD1 for D (6 bases). Trimming removed 4 bases at V and 0 bases at J, with 13 bases between. Germline assignment: CDR1 MNHNS and CDR2 SASEGT. This CDR3 region has 16 residues. CDR3 residues: CASSARDNHSNQPQHF. The CDR3 DNA is TGTGCCAGCAGTGCCCGGGACAACCATAGCAATCAGCCCCAGCATTTT.

The V gene is TRBV6-6, the J gene TRBJ1-5; D not certain. CDR1 is MNHNY, CDR2 SVGAGI, per germline (reference sequence). The CDR3 is made up of 14 amino acids. Deletions cut 2 bases from V and 3 bases from J, with 8 bases between. CDR3 in DNA: TGTGCCAGCAGTTACGTTGGCAACAATCAGCCCCAGCATTTT. Its protein is CASSYVGNNQPQHF.

V is TRBV5-1 and J is TRBJ1-5; no definite D call. The CDR3 runs to 14 residues. Trimming shortened V by 0 bases and J by 4 bases, and 8 bases separated the two germline ends. CDR1 and CDR2 (germline): SGHRS, YFSETQ. The CDR3 loop reads CASSLGPGNQPQHF. CDR3 nucleotide sequence: TGCGCCAGCAGCTTGGGTCCGGGAAATCAGCCCCAGCATTTT.

This chain links TRBV6-5 with TRBJ1-6; possibly TRBD1 for D (6 bases). CDR3 length: 14 amino acids. Trimming pared 6 bases from V and 9 bases from J, leaving 15 bases between. Germline CDR1 MNHEY, CDR2 SVGAGI. This chain's CDR3 is CASSTNRAGSPLHF. CDR3 sequence (DNA): TGTGCCAGCAGCACAAACAGGGCCGGTTCACCCCTCCACTTT.

The rearrangement joins TRBV2 to TRBJ2-5, with 7 positions matching TRBD1. CDR3 length: 14 residues. Germline assignment: CDR1 SNHLY and CDR2 FYNNEI. J lost 4 bases, V lost 3 bases, and 5 bases had no gene match. CDR3 loop: CASSESGTVETQYF. In DNA form, the CDR3 reads TGTGCCAGCAGTGAGAGTGGGACAGTAGAGACCCAGTACTTC.

The genes are TRBV27 and TRBJ2-7; 9 bases agree with TRBD2. The CDR3 has 14 residues. Germline CDR1 and CDR2: MNHEY and SMNVEV (reference sequence). With 7 bases clipped from V and 2 bases from J, the junction kept 6 bases outside the gene matches. The CDR3 sequence: CASMSVAGAYEQYF. CDR3 nucleotide sequence: TGTGCCAGCATGTCGGTAGCGGGAGCCTACGAGCAGTACTTC.

The chain has TRBV28 and TRBJ2-7; D is unresolved. The CDR3 is made up of 14 amino acids. Trimming removed 3 bases at V and 0 bases at J, with 9 bases between. The germline CDR1 and CDR2 sequences are MDHEN and SYDVKM. In DNA form, the CDR3 reads TGTGCCAGCAGTTTTCCGGGTGTCTCCTACGAGCAGTACTTC. This translates into CASSFPGVSYEQYF.

CDR3 in DNA: TGCAGCGTTGTGTTTGAGTTCGGCGAGCAGTACTTC. It yields the protein CSVVFEFGEQYF. V and J are TRBV29-1 and TRBJ2-7; D ambiguous. Trimming pared 4 bases from V and 6 bases from J, leaving 13 bases between. Germline V lookup: CDR1 SQVTM, CDR2 ANQGSEA. This CDR3 contains 12 residues.

The rearrangement uses TRBV5-1 and TRBJ2-2, with a weak D call TRBD1 (5 bases). The CDR3 extends over 16 amino acids. Trimming took 0 bases from V and 3 from J, leaving 12 bases between them. The germline CDR1 and CDR2 sequences are SGHRS and YFSETQ. The CDR3 sequence is CASSLVRDGDTGELFF. Here the CDR3 DNA reads TGCGCCAGCAGCTTGGTCAGGGATGGTGACACCGGGGAGCTGTTTTTT.

The chain recombines TRBV10-2 with TRBJ1-2; the D gene is possibly TRBD1 (5 bases). The CDR3 length is 14 residues. Germline V CDR1 and CDR2: WSHSY, SAAADI. V gave up 6 bases and J gave up 3 bases, with 14 bases separating them. The CDR3 loop reads CASSGGRRDYGYTF. The CDR3 DNA reads TGCGCCAGCAGCGGGGGAAGACGTGACTATGGCTACACCTTC.